Included here is one TCR beta chain sequence, with context. What it recognizes is unknown. This may be a read error, as it is one base from a much larger clone. Patients included in sequencing had previously demonstrated CD8+CD57+ cell expansion by flow cytometry. Everyone among the patients had severe acquired aplastic anemia. The data originate from a study of CD8+CD57+ T cells in acquired aplastic anemia. Findings and limits, study-wide: The CD8+ Simpson's diversity of patients and controls was not significantly different.

Template material for TCR beta VDJ and CDR3 profiling consisted of genomic DNA. Using its own MiXCR run on the reads, TCRdb lists one record per CDR3 protein. The sample carries some 120,000 distinct CDR3 sequences, about two fifths recorded once. The CDR3 runs to 16 residues. CDR1 and CDR2 from the germline V gene are SGHRS and YFSETQ. The rearrangement uses TRBV5-1 and TRBJ2-3; D ambiguous. The sequencing input was sorted CD4+, CD8+, or CD8+CD57+ T cells (not recorded which) from PBMCs. The receptor's source is a human donor with aplastic anemia. The DNA for the CDR3 is TGCGCCAGCAGCTTGGTTGGCAGCAGTAGAACAGATACGCGGTATTTT. It specifies CASSLVGSSRTDTRYF.